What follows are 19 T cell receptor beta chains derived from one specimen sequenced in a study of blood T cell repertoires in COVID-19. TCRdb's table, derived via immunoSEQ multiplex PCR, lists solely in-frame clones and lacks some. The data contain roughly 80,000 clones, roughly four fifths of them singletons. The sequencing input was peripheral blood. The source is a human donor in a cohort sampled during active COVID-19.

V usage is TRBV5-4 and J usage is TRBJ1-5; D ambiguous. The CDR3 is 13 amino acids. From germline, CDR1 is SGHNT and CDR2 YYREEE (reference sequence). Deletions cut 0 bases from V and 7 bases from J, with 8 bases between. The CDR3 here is CASSLDRNQPQHF. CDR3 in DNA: TGTGCCAGCAGCTTGGACAGAAACCAGCCCCAGCATTTT.

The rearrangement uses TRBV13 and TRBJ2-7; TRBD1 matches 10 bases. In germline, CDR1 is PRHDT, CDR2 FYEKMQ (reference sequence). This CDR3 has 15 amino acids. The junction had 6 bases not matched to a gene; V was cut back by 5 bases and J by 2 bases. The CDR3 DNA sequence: TGTGCCAGCAGCAGGGACAGGGGTATCGCCTACGAGCAGTACTTC. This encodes CASSRDRGIAYEQYF.

CDR3 coding DNA: TGTGCCAGCTCTTTGCCAGGGGGATATACTGAAGCTTTCTTT. This codes for CASSLPGGYTEAFF. The rearrangement joins TRBV18 to TRBJ1-1; 7 bases match TRBD1. Germline CDR1 is KGHSH and CDR2 is LQKENI. The ends lost 6 bases at V and 5 bases at J; junction bases unmatched: 9. This CDR3 region has 14 residues.

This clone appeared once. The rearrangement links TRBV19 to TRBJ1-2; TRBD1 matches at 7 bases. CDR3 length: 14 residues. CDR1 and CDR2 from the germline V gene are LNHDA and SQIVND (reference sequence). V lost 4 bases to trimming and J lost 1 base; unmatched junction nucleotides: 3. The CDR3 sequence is CASSKDRRNYGYTF. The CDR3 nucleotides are TGTGCCAGTAGTAAGGACAGGCGTAACTATGGCTACACCTTC.

CDR3 protein: CASSLQTSYEQYF. DNA of the CDR3: TGTGCCAGCAGCTTACAGACATCCTACGAGCAGTACTTC. This rearrangement joins TRBV4-2 to TRBJ2-7, with unresolved D. CDR1 is LGHNA, CDR2 YNFKEQ, per germline. The CDR3 length is 13 residues. V dropped 5 bases and J dropped 1 base, with 9 bases sitting between them.

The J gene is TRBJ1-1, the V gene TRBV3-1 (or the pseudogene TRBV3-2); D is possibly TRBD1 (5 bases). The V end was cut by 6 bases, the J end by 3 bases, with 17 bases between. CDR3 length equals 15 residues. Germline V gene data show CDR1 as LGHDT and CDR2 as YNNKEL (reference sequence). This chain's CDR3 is CASRKRQIRDTEAFF. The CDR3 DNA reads TGTGCCAGCAGAAAAAGACAGATACGGGACACTGAAGCTTTCTTT.

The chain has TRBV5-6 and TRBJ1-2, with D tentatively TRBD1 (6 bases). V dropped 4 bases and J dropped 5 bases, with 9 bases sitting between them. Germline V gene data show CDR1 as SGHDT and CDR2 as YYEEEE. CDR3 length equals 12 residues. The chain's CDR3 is CASSRQVYGYTF. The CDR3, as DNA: TGTGCCAGCAGCCGACAGGTATATGGCTACACCTTC.

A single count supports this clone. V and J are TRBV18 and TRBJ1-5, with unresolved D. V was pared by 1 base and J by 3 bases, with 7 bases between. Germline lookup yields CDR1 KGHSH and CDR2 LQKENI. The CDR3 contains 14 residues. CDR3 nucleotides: TGTGCCAGCTCACCACGCACGGTCAATCAGCCCCAGCATTTT. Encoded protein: CASSPRTVNQPQHF.

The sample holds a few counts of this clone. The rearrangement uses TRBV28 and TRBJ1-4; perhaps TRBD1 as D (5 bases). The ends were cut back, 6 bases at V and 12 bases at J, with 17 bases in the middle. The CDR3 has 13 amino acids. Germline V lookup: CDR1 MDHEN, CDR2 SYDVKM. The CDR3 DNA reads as TGTGCCAGCAGACCCGGGGGGTTTGGAGAACTGTTTTTT. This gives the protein CASRPGGFGELFF.

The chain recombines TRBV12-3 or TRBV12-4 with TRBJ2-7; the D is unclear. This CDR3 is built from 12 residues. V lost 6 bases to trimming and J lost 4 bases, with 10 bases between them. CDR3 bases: TGTGCCAGCAGCCGTCTTACTTACGAGCAGTACTTC. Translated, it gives CASSRLTYEQYF.

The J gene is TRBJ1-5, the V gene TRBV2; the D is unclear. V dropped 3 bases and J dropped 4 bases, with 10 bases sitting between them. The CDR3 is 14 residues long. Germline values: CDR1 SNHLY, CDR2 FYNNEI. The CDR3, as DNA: TGTGCCAGCAGTGAGGTCAGGCTAAATCAGCCCCAGCATTTT. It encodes CASSEVRLNQPQHF.

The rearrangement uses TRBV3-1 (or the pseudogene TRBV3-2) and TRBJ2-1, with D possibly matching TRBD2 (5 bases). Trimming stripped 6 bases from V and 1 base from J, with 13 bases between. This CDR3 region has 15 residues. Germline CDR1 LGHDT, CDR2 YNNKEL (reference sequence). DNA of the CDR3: TGTGCCAGCAGTTCCGGGCGGACTTCCTACAATGAGCAGTTCTTC. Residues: CASSSGRTSYNEQFF.

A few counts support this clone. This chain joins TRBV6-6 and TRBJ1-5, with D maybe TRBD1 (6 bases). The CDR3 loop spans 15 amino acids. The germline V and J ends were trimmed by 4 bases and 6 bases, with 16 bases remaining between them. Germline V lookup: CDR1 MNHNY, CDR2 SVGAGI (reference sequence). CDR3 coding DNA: TGTGCCAGCAGTTCCCAACAGGGTGTGGGTCAGCCCCAGCATTTT. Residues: CASSSQQGVGQPQHF.

The DNA for the CDR3 is TGTGCCAGCAGTTCCGCCGGGGGGGGCACCTACGAGCAGTACTTC. It specifies CASSSAGGGTYEQYF. The chain carries TRBV6-5 and TRBJ2-7; 8 nucleotides line up with TRBD2. There are 15 residues in the CDR3. CDR1 and CDR2 from the germline V gene are MNHEY and SVGAGI. V lost 4 bases and J lost 2; bases outside the gene matches: 7.

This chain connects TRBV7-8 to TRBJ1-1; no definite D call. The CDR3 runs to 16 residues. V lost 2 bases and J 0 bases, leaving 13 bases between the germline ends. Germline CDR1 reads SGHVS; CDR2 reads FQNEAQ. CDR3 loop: CASSLSDRRLNTEAFF. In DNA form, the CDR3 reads TGTGCCAGCAGCTTATCAGACCGGAGACTGAACACTGAAGCTTTCTTT.

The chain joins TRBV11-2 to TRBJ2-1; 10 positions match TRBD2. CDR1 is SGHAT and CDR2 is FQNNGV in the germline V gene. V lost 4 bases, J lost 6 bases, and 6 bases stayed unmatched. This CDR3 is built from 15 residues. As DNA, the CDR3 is TGTGCCAGCAGCTCAACGGGACTAGCGAGCAATGAGCAGTTCTTC. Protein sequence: CASSSTGLASNEQFF.

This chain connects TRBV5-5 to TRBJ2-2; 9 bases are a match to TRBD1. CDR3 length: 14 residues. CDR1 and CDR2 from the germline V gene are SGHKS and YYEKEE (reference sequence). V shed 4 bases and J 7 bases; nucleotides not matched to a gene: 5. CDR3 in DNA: TGTGCCAGCAGCGGGGGACAGGGTTTCGGGGAGCTGTTTTTT. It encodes CASSGGQGFGELFF. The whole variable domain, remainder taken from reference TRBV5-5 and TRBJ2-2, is DAGVTQSPTHLIKTRGQQVTLRCSPISGHKSVSWYQQVLGQGPQFIFQYYEKEERGRGNFPDRFSARQFPNYSSELNVNALLLGDSALYLCASSGGQGFGELFFGEGSRLTVL.

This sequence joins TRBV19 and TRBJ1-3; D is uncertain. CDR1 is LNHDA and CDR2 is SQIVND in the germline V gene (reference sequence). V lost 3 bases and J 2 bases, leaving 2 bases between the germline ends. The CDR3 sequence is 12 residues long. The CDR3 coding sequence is TGTGCCAGTAGTATTACTGGAAACACCATATATTTT. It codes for CASSITGNTIYF. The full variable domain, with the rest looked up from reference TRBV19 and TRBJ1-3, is DGGITQSPKYLFRKEGQNVTLSCEQNLNHDAMYWYRQDPGQGLRLIYYSQIVNDFQKGDIAEGYSVSREKKESFPLTVTSAQKNPTAFYLCASSITGNTIYFGEGSWLTVV.

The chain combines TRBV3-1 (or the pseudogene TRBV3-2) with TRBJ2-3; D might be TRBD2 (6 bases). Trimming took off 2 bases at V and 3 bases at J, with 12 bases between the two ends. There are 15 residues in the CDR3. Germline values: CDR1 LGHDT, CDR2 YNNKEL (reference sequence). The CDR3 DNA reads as TGTGCCAGCAGCCAAAGGCGGGGCCGGACAGATACGCAGTATTTT. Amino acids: CASSQRRGRTDTQYF.